These 12 T cell receptor beta chains originate from one sample sequenced in a study of post-analysis software for immune sequencing data. Tagging with unique molecular identifiers was a feature of the TCR beta cDNA libraries. One entry per CDR3 protein, called by TCRdb with MiXCR from the PCR reads. The table has roughly 870,000 distinct CDR3 sequences, approximately 57% seen once; the top ten hold approximately 4.5%. Findings and limits, study-wide: There were five or six TRBV segments more frequent in patients than controls, and TRBV5-6, TRBV5-1 and TRBV20-1 were among them.

Which antigens these TCRs recognize remains unknown. Sequencing used blood. The origin of the receptors is a girl aged 10 to 17 with multiple sclerosis.

The chain employs TRBV4-1 and TRBJ2-1; 8 positions agree with TRBD2. Trimming at V came to 4 bases and at J to 2 bases, leaving 10 bases not matched to a gene. This CDR3 is built from 17 residues. Germline-derived CDR1 and CDR2 are MGHRA and YSYEKL. CDR3 sequence reads: CASSPTLFSGAYNEQFF. The CDR3 bases are TGCGCCAGCAGCCCGACCCTTTTTAGCGGGGCCTACAATGAGCAGTTCTTC.

The chain has TRBV7-6 and TRBJ1-5, with TRBD1 identical over 8 bases. The V segment lost 5 bases and the J segment 7 bases; nucleotides outside the gene matches: 10. The CDR3 consists of 15 residues. Germline V lookup: CDR1 SGHVS, CDR2 FNYEAQ. The CDR3 sequence is CASSAFGQGGQPQHF. CDR3 bases: TGTGCCAGCAGCGCTTTTGGACAGGGTGGGCAGCCCCAGCATTTT.

The chain carries TRBV6-1 and TRBJ1-2, with a weak D call TRBD1 (5 bases). V lost 4 bases and J lost 5, with 14 bases in between. The CDR3 runs 14 residues. CDR1 and CDR2 from the germline V gene are MNHNS and SASEGT. The CDR3 loop reads CASSVWGTEYGYTF. CDR3 nucleotide sequence: TGTGCCAGCAGTGTTTGGGGGACGGAGTATGGCTACACCTTC.

The chain links TRBV20-1 to TRBJ2-3; 10 bases fit TRBD2. Trimming took 3 bases from V and 0 from J; bases not matched to a gene: 9. CDR1 and CDR2 (germline): DFQATT, SNEGSKA (reference sequence). This CDR3 contains 17 residues. The CDR3 DNA reads TGCAGTGCTAGGGGGGCTAGCGGGGGCCCTAGCACAGATACGCAGTATTTT. Protein product: CSARGASGGPSTDTQYF.

This chain connects TRBV5-1 to TRBJ2-5, with D uncertain. Germline CDR1 reads SGHRS; CDR2 reads YFSETQ. V lost 0 bases, J lost 4 bases, and 13 bases lay in between. This CDR3 has 15 amino acids. In DNA form, the CDR3 reads TGCGCCAGCAGCTTGGGGAGCTCCGGATTAGAGACCCAGTACTTC. This encodes CASSLGSSGLETQYF.

The chain employs TRBV7-3 and TRBJ2-1; tentatively, D is TRBD2 (6 bases). This CDR3 is built from 15 residues. Germline loops: CDR1 SGHTA, CDR2 FQGTGA. Trimming shortened V by 1 base and J by 12 bases, and 19 bases separated the two germline ends. The CDR3 here is CASSLIGGGCWGQFF. As DNA, the CDR3 is TGTGCCAGCAGCTTAATAGGCGGAGGGTGTTGGGGGCAGTTCTTC. Full variable domain (outside the CDR3, taken from reference TRBV7-3 and TRBJ2-1): GAGVSQTPSNKVTEKGKYVELRCDPISGHTALYWYRQSLGQGPEFLIYFQGTGAADDSGLPNDRFFAVRPEGSVSTLKIQRTERGDSAVYLCASSLIGGGCWGQFFGPGTRLTVL.

The rearrangement uses TRBV15 and TRBJ2-1, with D possibly TRBD1 on 5 matching bases. V shed 5 bases and J shed 7 bases, with 9 bases lying between them. Germline-derived CDR1 and CDR2 are LNHNV and YYDKDF (reference sequence). This CDR3 region has 12 residues. The CDR3: CATSPGPNEQFF. DNA for the CDR3: TGTGCCACCAGCCCAGGGCCAAATGAGCAGTTCTTC.

Only a few counts were recorded for this clonotype. The chain joins TRBV29-1 to TRBJ2-5; 8 bases agree with TRBD1. Germline V gene lookup returns CDR1 SQVTM and CDR2 ANQGSEA. The V and J ends lost 6 bases and 5 bases, in that order; junction bases with no gene match: 11. CDR3 size: 14 residues. The DNA for the CDR3 is TGCAGCGTGGGCATGGACAGGGCGGGTGAGACCCAGTACTTC. Its translation is CSVGMDRAGETQYF.

This clonotype was picked up a small number of times. V is TRBV29-1 and J is TRBJ2-1, with D maybe TRBD2 (7 bases). The CDR3 contains 12 residues. V gave up 4 bases and J gave up 12 bases, with 16 bases separating them. Germline values: CDR1 SQVTM, CDR2 ANQGSEA. CDR3 region: CSVARGALTQFF. The CDR3 DNA sequence: TGCAGCGTTGCCCGGGGGGCCCTTACGCAGTTCTTC.

This clonotype was counted a few times. The rearrangement uses TRBV15 and TRBJ2-2; TRBD2 aligns across 9 bases. CDR1 and CDR2 (germline): LNHNV, YYDKDF (reference sequence). With V trimmed by 3 bases and J by 5 bases, 4 bases remained unmatched. This CDR3 region has 15 residues. The CDR3 nucleotides are TGTGCCACCAGCAGTAGCGGGGGAGCAACCGGGGAGCTGTTTTTT. Encoded protein: CATSSSGGATGELFF.

This chain joins TRBV20-1 and TRBJ2-3; 12 nucleotides match TRBD2. Germline V CDR1 and CDR2: DFQATT, SNEGSKA (reference sequence). The CDR3 runs 16 residues. V shed 3 bases and J 3 bases; nucleotides not matched to a gene: 7. Written as DNA, the CDR3 is TGCAGTGCTAGCCGACTAGCGGGAGATCGTACAGATACGCAGTATTTT. Residues: CSASRLAGDRTDTQYF.

The genes are TRBV6-5 and TRBJ2-7; 10 nucleotides line up with TRBD2. The DNA end lines up better with TRBJ2-5; the J call may be wrong. The CDR3 sequence is 16 residues long. Germline CDR1 is MNHEY and CDR2 is SVGAGI. The CDR3 reads CASSTPAGGPGETQYF. CDR3 DNA sequence: TGTGCCAGCAGTACTCCAGCGGGGGGGCCGGGGGAGACCCAGTACTTC.